This TCR beta chain was identified during a study of Ad26.COV2.S vaccination and SARS-CoV-2 variants listed by TCRdb under 2021. Background for the entire study: Vaccine-arm donors were drawn from COV1001, a multicentre, randomized, double-blind, placebo-controlled phase I-IIa trial of Ad26.COV2.S in healthy adults. Ad26.COV2.S was given intramuscularly at 5x10^10 or 1x10^11 viral particles, as a single shot or as two shots 56 days apart. TCRbeta repertoire sequencing served as the tool for gauging how specific and how broad the SARS-CoV-2-reactive T cell receptors were following Ad26.COV2.S vaccination. A total of approximately 30 samples were included in the TCR-sequenced set, comprising around 19 Ad26.COV2.S vaccine recipients, 5 placebo recipients and 8 SARS-CoV-2 convalescent individuals. Participants in the trial were split at random into five groups of five each, receiving low-dose or high-dose Ad26.COV2.S once or twice, or else placebo on both occasions. Blinding of investigators to trial group allocation was maintained during experiments and outcome assessment. Study-wide conclusions, independent of this receptor: Non-spike TCR breadth was comparable between vaccine and placebo recipients, consistent with the vaccine containing only spike. Compared with placebo recipients, Ad26.COV2.S recipients showed higher spike-specific TCR breadth (P = 0.0014). It was noted by the authors that total T cell responses may have been underestimated by the TCR breadth and depth analyses. After vaccination, spike-specific CD8+ and CD4+ T cell responses were reported to show substantial breadth. The study was not powered to compare responses between vaccine doses or regimens.

Explained via the paper, the treatment or condition label denotes: approximately 18 received Ad26.COV2.S at low or high dose, single or two shots; five or six received placebo; per-sample allocation not given. Repertoires of vaccine and placebo recipients were sequenced from samples collected on day 63 after the first injection. Cohort 1b enrolled about 25 adults aged 18-55 years at a single site in Boston, USA, between 29 July and 7 August 2020. Ad26.COV2.S was a replication-incompetent adenovirus type 26 vector that expressed a prefusion-stabilized SARS-CoV-2 spike protein derived from the original Wuhan strain. In the germline V gene (reference sequence), CDR1 corresponds to GTSNPN and CDR2 to SVGIG. Unmatched junction bases come to 5, with V trimmed by 2 bases and J by 1 base. The cysteine opens and the phenylalanine closes a CDR3 of 15 amino acids. The DNA shown is the 45-base CDR3, in frame from base 1.

TCRbeta CDR3 regions were sequenced with the immunoSEQ Assay. After extraction, genomic DNA underwent amplification by bias-controlled multiplex PCR, followed by high-throughput sequencing. The published analysis was carried out like this. To quantify the absolute abundance of each unique TCRbeta CDR3 region, sequences were collapsed and filtered. T cell fraction was estimated by normalization of TCRbeta template counts to usable DNA, with usable DNA being measured through amplification of reference genes present in all nucleated cells. Repertoire TCRs were annotated as SARS-CoV-2-specific when V gene, CDR3 amino acid sequence and J gene were exactly matched to a known reactive TCR set. The reference SARS-CoV-2 TCR set was obtained from MIRA and was filtered for enrichment in COVID-19-positive ImmuneCODE repertoires, whereby public or cross-reactive TCRs were removed. Drawing on the MIRA antigens, annotated TCRs were analysed further at the level of specific ORF or position within ORF. Depth was the summed frequency of annotated unique rearrangements, while breadth was defined as annotated unique rearrangements over total unique productive rearrangements. Group comparisons of TCR breadth used two-sided Wilcoxon rank-sum tests. Not all clones reach the TCRdb copy of this immuneACCESS table, which keeps in-frame sequences only. Checked studies attribute under half of the gap to unresolved V genes and leave the rest unexplained. The DNA gave D and trimming, while V, J and clone size come from that table. This sample comprises about 320,000 clones, about 86% of them detected only once. The biggest ten clones account for more than 1.5% of the sample.

This clone was recorded many times. Its antigen is still unknown. Per-base qualities were not stored, and no clone one base away is much larger. Recombination joined TRBV30 with TRBJ1-1; 9 central nucleotides agree with TRBD1. The receptor's source is a person aged 18 to 59 who received the Ad26.COV2.S COVID-19 vaccine or a placebo. Sequences were derived from peripheral blood, sampled in a trial of Ad26.COV2.S vaccine versus placebo. The bases are TGTGCCTGGAGTCCCCGGGACAGGGCGAACACTGAAGCTTTCTTT. The translation is CAWSPRDRANTEAFF.